This T cell receptor beta chain came from a study of blood T cell repertoires in COVID-19. Study-wide context: COVID-19 samples, acute and convalescent, were from the United States, Italy and Spain. In each case, the material was cDNA or gDNA derived from T cells, B-cell-depleted T cells, or PBMCs.

Germline CDR1 is MNHNY and CDR2 is SVGAGI (reference sequence). Trimming shortened V by 2 bases and J by 1 base, and 8 bases separated the two germline ends. CDR3 length: 14 amino acids. Original handling: It was from reference gene primer amplification that nucleated cell counts were estimated. Profiling relied on immunoSEQ multiplex PCR, and the TCRdb table lists in-frame clones only, not all of them. That table gives V, J and clone size, and the DNA gave D and trimming. The repertoire holds roughly 250,000 clones, with about 88% as singletons. This receptor was obtained from a man aged 55 to 70 who had recovered from COVID-19. Sequencing used peripheral blood. The genes are TRBV6-6 and TRBJ1-1; tentatively, D is TRBD1 (6 bases). Here the CDR3 DNA reads TGTGCCAGCAGTTACGGACAGCAGAACACTGAAGCTTTCTTT. Translating gives CASSYGQQNTEAFF.